This T cell receptor (beta chain) comes out of a study of cytomegalovirus exposure and HLA in healthy donors. Study-wide results and caveats: Within the 120 validation repertoires, first-cohort TCR clusters tended to co-occur, according to a later analysis. Overall, 164 TCR beta chains were annotated as cytomegalovirus-associated. Accounts indicate the classifier identified cytomegalovirus status with strong specificity and sensitivity.

V dropped 4 bases and J dropped 5 bases, with 9 bases sitting between them. CDR1 and CDR2 (germline): LGHNA, YSLEER. There are 13 residues in the CDR3. Produced via immunoSEQ multiplex PCR; TCRdb's table is partial and in-frame only. The repertoire consists of 140,000 to 150,000 clones, with roughly nine tenths occurring once and the leading ten covering approximately 0.7%. About this clone: Its antigen is undetermined.

The donors were part of the validation cohort of 120 or so subjects. That cohort was separate from the first cohort, which comprised fewer than 800 subjects. Source material: PBMCs. The chain couples TRBV4-3 to TRBJ2-1, with unresolved D. The clonotype was recovered from a man aged 18 to 29 in good health and CMV-seronegative. Here the CDR3 reads CASSLMAHNEQFF. The DNA of the CDR3 is TGCGCCAGCAGCCTAATGGCCCACAATGAGCAGTTCTTC.